These T cell receptor beta chains were read from a single sample in a study of cytomegalovirus exposure and HLA in healthy donors. Assay: immunoSEQ multiplex PCR; the TCRdb copy retains only in-frame clones and omits some. Its table records about 67,000 clones. What was sequenced was PBMCs. The origin of the receptors is a woman aged 30 to 39 in good health and CMV-seronegative. Each CDR3 is given with its conserved first and last residue. The D gene is left open where the match is weak. The size of a clone is reported for some rows only, either as once, few or many, or as a class for expanded clones.

J,D,V,size,CDR3,DNA
TRBJ1-4,TRBD1,TRBV7-9,medium-sized,CASSLDRDANEKLFF,TGTGCCAGCAGCCTCGACAGGGATGCTAATGAAAAACTGTTTTTT
TRBJ2-2,TRBD1,TRBV5-1,.,CASSMPGQGVVGELFF,TGCGCCAGCAGCATGCCCGGACAGGGGGTCGTCGGGGAGCTGTTTTTT
TRBJ1-4,TRBD1,TRBV30,.,CAWSTTGVVGKLFF,TGTGCCTGGAGTACAACAGGGGTAGTAGGAAAACTGTTTTTT
TRBJ2-5,.,TRBV6-1,.,CASSESLFETQYF,TGTGCCAGCAGTGAAAGCCTATTCGAGACCCAGTACTTC
TRBJ2-1,.,TRBV18,.,CASSPPRNSAENEQFF,TGTGCCAGCTCACCACCGAGGAATTCCGCTGAGAATGAGCAGTTCTTC
TRBJ2-1,.,TRBV29-1,.,CSVEGQSYNEQFF,TGCAGCGTTGAGGGGCAGTCCTACAATGAGCAGTTCTTC
TRBJ1-2,.,TRBV4-1,.,CASSQGGQPYYGYTF,TGCGCCAGCAGCCAAGGGGGGCAACCGTACTATGGCTACACCTTC
TRBJ1-4,.,TRBV5-1,.,CASSPGGNEKLFF,TGCGCCAGCAGCCCAGGAGGTAATGAAAAACTGTTTTTT
TRBJ2-5,.,TRBV5-4,.,CASSLASGQETQYF,TGTGCCAGCAGCTTGGCCTCGGGGCAAGAGACCCAGTACTTC
TRBJ1-2,.,TRBV5-6,.,CASSLEQFYGYTF,TGTGCCAGCAGCTTGGAACAGTTCTATGGCTACACCTTC
TRBJ1-2,TRBD1,TRBV5-4,.,CASSLEAGGNYGYTF,TGTGCCAGCAGCTTGGAGGCAGGGGGCAACTATGGCTACACCTTC
TRBJ2-7,TRBD2,TRBV18,.,CASTPSGAYEQYF,TGTGCCAGCACTCCTAGCGGCGCCTACGAGCAGTACTTC
TRBJ1-2,.,TRBV4-2,.,CASSQDWASYTF,TGTGCCAGCAGCCAAGATTGGGCTAGCTACACCTTC
TRBJ1-2,.,TRBV5-1,.,CASSWPEDGYTF,TGCGCCAGCAGCTGGCCAGAAGATGGCTACACCTTC
TRBJ1-6,.,TRBV7-6,.,CASSLARVYNSPLHF,TGTGCCAGCAGCTTAGCCAGGGTTTATAATTCACCCCTCCACTTT
TRBJ2-3,TRBD2,TRBV7-6,.,CASSQGLAGVSDTQYF,TGTGCCAGCAGCCAGGGACTAGCGGGAGTCTCAGATACGCAGTATTTT
TRBJ1-4,TRBD1,TRBV15,.,CATSRGDREYEKLFF,TGTGCCACCAGCAGGGGGGACAGGGAGTACGAAAAACTGTTTTTT
TRBJ2-7,TRBD2,TRBV4-1,.,CASSQDPAGGSSAYEQYF,TGCGCCAGCAGCCAAGATCCAGCGGGAGGATCCAGCGCCTACGAGCAGTACTTC
TRBJ2-5,TRBD1,TRBV30,.,CAWISIGTTGGGETQYF,TGTGCCTGGATTAGCATCGGCACGACAGGGGGAGGAGAGACCCAGTACTTC
TRBJ2-1,TRBD1,TRBV6-6,.,CATDRGGDDEQFF,TGTGCCACCGACAGGGGTGGGGACGATGAGCAGTTCTTC
TRBJ1-5,.,TRBV15,.,CATSRDPTNQPQHF,TGTGCCACCAGCAGAGATCCGACAAATCAGCCCCAGCATTTT
TRBJ2-3,.,TRBV6-6,.,CASSYTRRGNTDTQYF,TGTGCCAGCAGTTACACACGAAGGGGCAACACAGATACGCAGTATTTT
TRBJ1-4,TRBD1,TRBV15,.,CATSRDEWDRGYEKLFF,TGTGCCACCAGCAGAGACGAATGGGACAGGGGATATGAAAAACTGTTTTTT
TRBJ2-3,.,TRBV28,.,CASTVGTDTQYF,TGTGCCAGCACGGTCGGGACAGATACGCAGTATTTT
TRBJ2-3,TRBD2,TRBV6-5,.,CATGTSGGSTDTQYF,TGTGCCACCGGGACTAGCGGGGGTAGCACAGATACGCAGTATTTT
TRBJ1-2,TRBD1,TRBV4-2,.,CASSQVGTARYGYTF,TGTGCCAGCAGCCAAGTCGGGACAGCCCGGTATGGCTACACCTTC
TRBJ1-1,.,TRBV7-9,.,CASRLGVEAFF,TGTGCCAGCAGACTAGGCGTTGAAGCTTTCTTT
TRBJ1-2,.,TRBV14,.,CASSQDFGSYGYTF,TGTGCCAGCAGCCAAGATTTTGGCAGCTATGGCTACACCTTC
TRBJ1-2,.,TRBV30,.,CAWSKGYGYTF,TGTGCCTGGAGTAAGGGGTATGGCTACACCTTC
TRBJ2-5,.,TRBV4-1,.,CASSQGLAETQYF,TGCGCCAGCAGCCAAGGGCTAGCGGAGACCCAGTACTTC
TRBJ1-1,.,TRBV27,.,CASSSRGNMNTEAFF,TGTGCCAGCAGTTCCCGCGGAAATATGAACACTGAAGCTTTCTTT
TRBJ1-6,TRBD1,TRBV6-5,.,CASRPPGQSLGALHF,TGTGCCAGCAGGCCTCCGGGACAGTCCCTGGGGGCCCTCCACTTT
TRBJ2-2,TRBD1,TRBV19,.,CASSRTGYTGELFF,TGTGCCAGTAGCCGGACAGGGTACACCGGGGAGCTGTTTTTT
TRBJ2-7,TRBD2,TRBV11-2,.,CASRWTSGGAYEQYF,TGTGCCAGCAGATGGACTAGCGGGGGGGCCTACGAGCAGTACTTC
TRBJ2-7,.,TRBV27,.,CASSFAGLLAEQYF,TGTGCCAGCAGTTTCGCCGGACTCCTCGCCGAGCAGTACTTC
TRBJ2-7,TRBD1,TRBV18,.,CASSRTGAPYEQYF,TGTGCCAGCTCACGGACAGGGGCGCCCTACGAGCAGTACTTC
TRBJ2-2,.,TRBV19,.,CASTQGAGELFF,TGTGCCAGTACCCAGGGCGCCGGGGAGCTGTTTTTT
TRBJ2-7,TRBD2,TRBV28,.,CASSLGGTTREQYF,TGTGCCAGCAGTTTAGGAGGGACTACTCGCGAGCAGTACTTC
TRBJ1-4,.,TRBV19,.,CASSTPGGGEKLFF,TGTGCCAGTAGTACCCCGGGGGGGGGTGAAAAACTGTTTTTT
TRBJ1-1,.,TRBV5-1,.,CASSSRGGGTEAFF,TGCGCCAGCAGCTCTCGGGGAGGGGGCACTGAAGCTTTCTTT
TRBJ1-6,TRBD1,TRBV5-1,.,CASSLAGQGESPLHF,TGCGCCAGCAGCTTGGCAGGACAGGGGGAATCACCCCTCCACTTT
TRBJ2-1,.,TRBV29-1,.,CSGGDNEQFF,TGCAGCGGCGGGGACAATGAGCAGTTCTTC
TRBJ2-1,.,TRBV18,.,CASSPQRTDNEQFF,TGTGCCAGCTCACCCCAGCGGACGGACAATGAGCAGTTCTTC
TRBJ2-3,TRBD1,TRBV18,.,CASSPGTGGKDKQYF,TGTGCCAGCTCACCGGGGACAGGGGGCAAAGATAAGCAGTATTTT
TRBJ1-2,TRBD1,TRBV30,.,CAWSVKDRGPGPDGYTF,TGTGCCTGGAGTGTAAAGGACAGGGGGCCTGGGCCTGATGGCTACACCTTC
TRBJ2-7,TRBD2,TRBV30,.,CACPGTSGPYEQYF,TGTGCCTGTCCCGGGACTAGCGGACCTTATGAGCAGTACTTC
TRBJ2-5,TRBD1,TRBV5-1,.,CASSAGTAQETQYF,TGCGCCAGCAGCGCCGGGACAGCCCAAGAGACCCAGTACTTC
TRBJ1-5,TRBD1,TRBV30,.,CAWSDPDRAGQPQHF,TGTGCCTGGAGTGATCCGGACAGGGCCGGACAGCCCCAGCATTTT
TRBJ2-7,TRBD1,TRBV7-2,.,CASSSSGGSYEQYF,TGTGCCAGCAGCTCTTCAGGGGGTTCCTACGAGCAGTACTTC
TRBJ1-5,TRBD1,TRBV2,.,CASSGTGGNQPQHF,TGTGCCAGCAGTGGGACAGGAGGCAATCAGCCCCAGCATTTT